This is a list of T cell receptor beta chains from one sample in a study of cytomegalovirus exposure and HLA in healthy donors. Using immunoSEQ multiplex PCR, the repertoire was profiled, and TCRdb retains in-frame clones only, with some absent. The sample has approximately 160,000 clones; under 90% are singletons. What was sequenced was PBMCs. The receptors originated from a male donor in good health and CMV-seronegative. Each CDR3 is given with its conserved first and last residue. Each record gives: J gene, D gene, clone size, V gene, CDR3 protein, CDR3 DNA. D genes are given only for firm matches. The size of a clone is reported for some rows only, either as once, few or many, or as a class for expanded clones.

J: TRBJ2-7; D: TRBD2; size: -; V: TRBV6-4; CDR3: CASETSVSSYEQYF; DNA: TGTGCCAGCGAAACTAGCGTCTCCTCCTACGAGCAGTACTTC
J: TRBJ2-2; D: -; size: once; V: TRBV6-4; CDR3: CASSDSRGSPGELFF; DNA: TGTGCCAGCAGTGACTCGAGAGGGTCTCCCGGGGAGCTGTTTTTT
J: TRBJ2-7; D: TRBD1; size: -; V: TRBV11-2; CDR3: CASSPEDRGPYEQYF; DNA: TGTGCCAGCAGTCCCGAGGACAGGGGGCCTTACGAGCAGTACTTC
J: TRBJ2-2; D: -; size: -; V: TRBV5-1; CDR3: CASSLERNRVLGTGELFF; DNA: TGCGCCAGCAGCTTGGAAAGAAACAGGGTTTTAGGCACCGGGGAGCTGTTTTTT
J: TRBJ2-5; D: TRBD2; size: -; V: TRBV9; CDR3: CASSVAPGLAGVGETQYF; DNA: TGTGCCAGCAGCGTAGCTCCGGGACTAGCGGGAGTGGGGGAGACCCAGTACTTC
J: TRBJ1-2; D: TRBD1; size: -; V: TRBV28; CDR3: CASSSGQGFTYGYTF; DNA: TGTGCCAGCAGTTCTGGACAGGGGTTTACGTATGGCTACACCTTC
J: TRBJ1-1; D: TRBD1; size: -; V: TRBV28; CDR3: CASSLDREAFF; DNA: TGTGCCAGCAGTCTGGACAGGGAAGCTTTCTTT
J: TRBJ1-6; D: -; size: -; V: TRBV5-1; CDR3: CASSLGSRSRGDSPLHF; DNA: TGCGCCAGCAGCTTGGGTAGTCGGTCCCGGGGGGATTCACCCCTCCACTTT
J: TRBJ2-5; D: TRBD2; size: -; V: TRBV7-6; CDR3: CASSYGLAGGIQETQYF; DNA: TGTGCCAGCAGCTACGGACTAGCGGGGGGCATCCAAGAGACCCAGTACTTC
J: TRBJ2-7; D: -; size: once; V: TRBV13; CDR3: CASSLSGTGAVYEQYF; DNA: TGTGCCAGCAGCTTAAGCGGCACTGGCGCGGTCTACGAGCAGTACTTC
J: TRBJ1-1; D: TRBD1; size: -; V: TRBV6-6; CDR3: CASSYPGQGLTEAFF; DNA: TGTGCCAGCAGTTACCCCGGACAGGGCCTCACTGAAGCTTTCTTT
J: TRBJ1-6; D: -; size: -; V: TRBV6-4; CDR3: CASSATGNSPLHF; DNA: TGTGCCAGCAGTGCGACGGGGAATTCACCCCTCCACTTT
J: TRBJ2-3; D: -; size: -; V: TRBV2; CDR3: CASRDWSTDTQYF; DNA: TGTGCCAGCAGGGACTGGAGCACAGATACGCAGTATTTT
J: TRBJ2-3; D: TRBD2; size: -; V: TRBV5-1; CDR3: CASSLGASGGAPDTQYF; DNA: TGCGCCAGCAGCTTGGGAGCTAGCGGGGGGGCCCCTGATACGCAGTATTTT
J: TRBJ2-7; D: -; size: -; V: TRBV5-5; CDR3: CASSFGQLSYEQYF; DNA: TGTGCCAGCAGCTTCGGACAGCTCTCCTACGAGCAGTACTTC
J: TRBJ1-5; D: TRBD1; size: -; V: TRBV15; CDR3: CATSRDGTVNQPQHF; DNA: TGTGCCACCAGCAGAGATGGGACAGTCAATCAGCCCCAGCATTTT
J: TRBJ1-5; D: -; size: -; V: TRBV18; CDR3: CASSPPGSRSNQPQHF; DNA: TGTGCCAGCTCACCACCGGGGAGTCGCAGCAATCAGCCCCAGCATTTT
J: TRBJ2-7; D: -; size: -; V: TRBV29-1; CDR3: CSVEPSHGYEQYF; DNA: TGCAGCGTTGAACCTAGCCACGGATACGAGCAGTACTTC
J: TRBJ2-5; D: TRBD2; size: many; V: TRBV11-2; CDR3: CASSFTSGGTETQYF; DNA: TGTGCCAGCAGCTTCACTAGCGGGGGGACCGAGACCCAGTACTTC
J: TRBJ1-5; D: -; size: -; V: TRBV25-1; CDR3: CASSLSGEQPQHF; DNA: TGTGCCAGCAGCCTTTCGGGGGAACAGCCCCAGCATTTT
J: TRBJ1-2; D: TRBD1; size: -; V: TRBV12-5; CDR3: CASGLVRETGGLYGYTF; DNA: TGTGCTAGTGGTTTGGTACGGGAGACAGGGGGACTCTATGGCTACACCTTC
J: TRBJ2-3; D: -; size: -; V: TRBV19; CDR3: CASRRREDGVADTQYF; DNA: TGTGCCAGTAGGAGGAGGGAGGACGGCGTGGCAGATACGCAGTATTTT